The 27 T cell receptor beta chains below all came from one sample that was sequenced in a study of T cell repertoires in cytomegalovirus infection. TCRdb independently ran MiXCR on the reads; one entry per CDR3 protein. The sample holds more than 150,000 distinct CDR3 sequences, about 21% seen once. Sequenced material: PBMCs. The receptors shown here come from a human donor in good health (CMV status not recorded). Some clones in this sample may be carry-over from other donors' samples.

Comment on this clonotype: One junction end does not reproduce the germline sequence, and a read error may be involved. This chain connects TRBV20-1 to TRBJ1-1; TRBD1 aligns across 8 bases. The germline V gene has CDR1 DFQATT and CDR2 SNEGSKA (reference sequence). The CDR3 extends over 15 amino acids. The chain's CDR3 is CSALPGTGPSTGAFF. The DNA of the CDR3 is TGCAGTGCCCTTCCCGGGACAGGACCATCCACTGGAGCTTTCTTT.

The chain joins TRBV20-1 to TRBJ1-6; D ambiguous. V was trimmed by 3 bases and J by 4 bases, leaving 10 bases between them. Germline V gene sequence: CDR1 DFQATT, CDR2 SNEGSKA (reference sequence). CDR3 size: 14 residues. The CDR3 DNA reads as TGCAGTGCTAGTACTCGGCAATATAATTCACCCCTCCACTTT. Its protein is CSASTRQYNSPLHF.

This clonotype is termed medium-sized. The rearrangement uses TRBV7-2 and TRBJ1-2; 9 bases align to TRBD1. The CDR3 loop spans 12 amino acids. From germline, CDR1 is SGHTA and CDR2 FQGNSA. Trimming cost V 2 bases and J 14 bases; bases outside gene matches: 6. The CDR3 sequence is CASSLRDRGWTF. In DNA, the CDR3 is TGTGCCAGCAGCTTACGCGACAGGGGGTGGACCTTC.

In DNA form, the CDR3 reads TGTGCCAGCAGCCGAGTCAATCAGCCCCAGCATTTT. Protein sequence: CASSRVNQPQHF. This chain links TRBV5-6 with TRBJ1-5, with no clear D. With 4 bases removed from V and 3 bases from J, the gap between germline ends came to 5 bases. This CDR3 has 12 residues. Germline assignment: CDR1 SGHDT and CDR2 YYEEEE.

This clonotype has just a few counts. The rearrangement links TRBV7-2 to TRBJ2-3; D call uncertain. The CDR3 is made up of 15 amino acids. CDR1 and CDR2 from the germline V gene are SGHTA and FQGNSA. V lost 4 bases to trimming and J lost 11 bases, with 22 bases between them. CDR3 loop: CASSSGVPRIAMQYF. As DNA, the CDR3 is TGTGCCAGCAGCTCTGGGGTCCCTCGGATCGCAATGCAGTATTTT.

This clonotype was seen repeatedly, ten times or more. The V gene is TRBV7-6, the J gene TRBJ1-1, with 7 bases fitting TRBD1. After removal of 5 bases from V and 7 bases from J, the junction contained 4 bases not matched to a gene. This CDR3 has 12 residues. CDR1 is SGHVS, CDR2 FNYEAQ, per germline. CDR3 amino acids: CASSRTGNEAFF. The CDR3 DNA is TGTGCCAGCAGCCGGACAGGCAATGAAGCTTTCTTT.

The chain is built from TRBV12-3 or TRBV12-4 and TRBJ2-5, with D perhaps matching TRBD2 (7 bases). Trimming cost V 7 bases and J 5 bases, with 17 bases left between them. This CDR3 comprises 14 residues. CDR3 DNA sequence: TGTGCCAGCACTTTTCCGGGGGGCGGCGAGACCCAGTACTTC. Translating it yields CASTFPGGGETQYF.

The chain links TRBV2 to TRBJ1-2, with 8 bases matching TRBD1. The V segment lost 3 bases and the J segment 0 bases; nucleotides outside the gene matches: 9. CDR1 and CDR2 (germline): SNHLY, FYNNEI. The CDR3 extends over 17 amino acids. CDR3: CASSEDRAPDPNYGYTF. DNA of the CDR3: TGTGCCAGCAGTGAGGACAGGGCGCCGGACCCTAACTATGGCTACACCTTC.

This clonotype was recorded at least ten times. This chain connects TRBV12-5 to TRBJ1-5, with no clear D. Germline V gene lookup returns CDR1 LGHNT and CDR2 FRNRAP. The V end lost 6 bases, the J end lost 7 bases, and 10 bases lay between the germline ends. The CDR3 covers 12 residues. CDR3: CASGPLAQPQHF. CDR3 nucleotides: TGTGCTAGTGGCCCCCTGGCCCAGCCCCAGCATTTT.

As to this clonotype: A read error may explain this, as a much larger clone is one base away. The CDR3 bases are TGTGCCAGCAGTTACAGTGGGACAGGGGGCAACTATGGCTACACCTTC. Residues: CASSYSGTGGNYGYTF. This chain links TRBV6-8 with TRBJ1-2; TRBD1 matches at 12 bases. The V gene end was trimmed by 2 bases and the J gene end by 2 bases; junction bases not matched to a gene: 3. The CDR3 extends over 16 amino acids. Germline lookup yields CDR1 MNHGY and CDR2 SAAAGT.

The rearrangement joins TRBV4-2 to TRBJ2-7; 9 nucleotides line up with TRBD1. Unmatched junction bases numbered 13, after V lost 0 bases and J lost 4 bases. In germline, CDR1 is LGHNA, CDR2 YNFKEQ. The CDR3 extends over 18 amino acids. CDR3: CASSQDPRSDRGGYEQYF. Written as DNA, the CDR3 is TGTGCCAGCAGCCAAGACCCCCGATCGGACAGGGGTGGGTACGAGCAGTACTTC.

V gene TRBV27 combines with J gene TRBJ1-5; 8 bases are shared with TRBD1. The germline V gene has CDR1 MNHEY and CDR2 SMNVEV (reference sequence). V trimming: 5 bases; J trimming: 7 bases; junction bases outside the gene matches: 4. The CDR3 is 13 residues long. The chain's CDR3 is CASSLQGGQPQHF. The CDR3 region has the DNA TGTGCCAGCAGTCTACAGGGGGGCCAGCCCCAGCATTTT.

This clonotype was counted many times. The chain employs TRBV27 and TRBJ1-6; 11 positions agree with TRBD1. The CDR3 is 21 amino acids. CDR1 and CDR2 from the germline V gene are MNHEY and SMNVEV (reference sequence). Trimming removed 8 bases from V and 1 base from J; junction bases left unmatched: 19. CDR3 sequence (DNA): TGTGCCAGCGGCCCCCTTGGATGGGGACAGGGGGTAGGATCCTATAATTCACCCCTCCACTTT. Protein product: CASGPLGWGQGVGSYNSPLHF.

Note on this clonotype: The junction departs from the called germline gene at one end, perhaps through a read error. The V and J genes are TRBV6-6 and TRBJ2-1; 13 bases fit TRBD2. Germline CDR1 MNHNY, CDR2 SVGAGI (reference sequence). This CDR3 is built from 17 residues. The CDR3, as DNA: TGTGCCAGCAGTTACTCGAGGACTAGCGGGAGCTACGATGAGCAGTTCTTC. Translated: CASSYSRTSGSYDEQFF.

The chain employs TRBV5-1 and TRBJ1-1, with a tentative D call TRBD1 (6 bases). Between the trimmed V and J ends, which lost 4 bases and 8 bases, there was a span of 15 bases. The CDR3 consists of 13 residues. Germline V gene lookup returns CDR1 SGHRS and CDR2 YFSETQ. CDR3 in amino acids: CASSKSGQFEAFF. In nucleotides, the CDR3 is TGCGCCAGCAGCAAATCAGGACAGTTCGAAGCTTTCTTT.

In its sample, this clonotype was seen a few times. Here the CDR3 reads CASRPRTGTDTQYF. Written as DNA, the CDR3 is TGTGCCAGCAGACCAAGGACAGGGACAGATACGCAGTATTTT. The chain links TRBV28 to TRBJ2-3, with 8 bases fitting TRBD1. In germline, CDR1 is MDHEN, CDR2 SYDVKM. The CDR3 covers 14 residues. V shed 6 bases, J shed 3 bases, and the junction held 5 bases outside the gene matches.

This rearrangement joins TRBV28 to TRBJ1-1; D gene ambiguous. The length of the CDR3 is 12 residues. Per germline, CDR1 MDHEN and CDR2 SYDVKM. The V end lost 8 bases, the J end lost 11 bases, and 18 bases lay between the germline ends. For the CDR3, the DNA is TGTGCCAGCGGAATTTCAGGCCCCGGTGCTTTCTTT. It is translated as CASGISGPGAFF.

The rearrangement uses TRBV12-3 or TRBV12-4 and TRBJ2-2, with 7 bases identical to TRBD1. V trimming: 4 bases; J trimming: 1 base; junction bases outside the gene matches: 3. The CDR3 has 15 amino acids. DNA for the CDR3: TGTGCCAGCAGTTCACGACAGGGGAACACCGGGGAGCTGTTTTTT. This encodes CASSSRQGNTGELFF.

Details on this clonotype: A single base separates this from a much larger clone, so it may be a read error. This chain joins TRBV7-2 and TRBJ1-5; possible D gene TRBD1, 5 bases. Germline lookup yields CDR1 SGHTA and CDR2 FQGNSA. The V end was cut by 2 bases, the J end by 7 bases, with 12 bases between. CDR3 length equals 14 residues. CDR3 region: CASSLRDRGQPQHF. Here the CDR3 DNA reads TGTGCCAGCAGCTTAAGAGACCGGGGGCAGCCCCAGCATTTT.

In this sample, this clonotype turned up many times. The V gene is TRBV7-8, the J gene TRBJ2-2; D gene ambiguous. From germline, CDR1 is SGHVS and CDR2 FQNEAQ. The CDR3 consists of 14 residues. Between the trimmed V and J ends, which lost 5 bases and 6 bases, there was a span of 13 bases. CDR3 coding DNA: TGTGCCAGCAGCACCCACAACCGGGCCGGGGAGCTGTTTTTT. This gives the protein CASSTHNRAGELFF.

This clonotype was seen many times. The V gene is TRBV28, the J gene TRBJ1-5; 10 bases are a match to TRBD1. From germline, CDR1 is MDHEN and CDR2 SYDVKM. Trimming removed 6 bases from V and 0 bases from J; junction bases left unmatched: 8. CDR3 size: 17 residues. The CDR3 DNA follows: TGTGCCAGCAGCGACAGGGGGCTTCGAACTAGCAATCAGCCCCAGCATTTT. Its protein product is CASSDRGLRTSNQPQHF.

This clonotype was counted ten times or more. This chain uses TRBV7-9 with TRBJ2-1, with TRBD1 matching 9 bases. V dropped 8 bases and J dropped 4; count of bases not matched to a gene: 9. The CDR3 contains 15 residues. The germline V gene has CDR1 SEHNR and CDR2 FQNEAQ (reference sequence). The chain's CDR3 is CASLPTGGSYNEQFF. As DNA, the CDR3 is TGTGCCAGCCTCCCCACAGGGGGCAGTTACAATGAGCAGTTCTTC. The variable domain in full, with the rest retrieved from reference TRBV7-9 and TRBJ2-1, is DTGVSQNPRHKITKRGQNVTFRCDPISEHNRLYWYRQTLGQGPEFLTYFQNEAQLEKSRLLSDRFSAERPKGSFSTLEIQRTEQGDSAMYLCASLPTGGSYNEQFFGPGTRLTVL.

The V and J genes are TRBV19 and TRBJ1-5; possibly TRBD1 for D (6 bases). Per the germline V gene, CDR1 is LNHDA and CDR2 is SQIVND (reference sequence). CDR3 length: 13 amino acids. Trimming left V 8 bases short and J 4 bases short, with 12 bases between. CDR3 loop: CASDQGLNQPQHF. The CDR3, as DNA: TGTGCCAGTGATCAGGGGTTGAATCAGCCCCAGCATTTT.

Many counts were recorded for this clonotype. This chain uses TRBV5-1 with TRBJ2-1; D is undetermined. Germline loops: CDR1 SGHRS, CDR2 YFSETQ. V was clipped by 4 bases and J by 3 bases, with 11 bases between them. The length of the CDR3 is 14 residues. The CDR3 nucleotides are TGCGCCAGCAGCCCCCTGCACGGCTACAATGAGCAGTTCTTC. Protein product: CASSPLHGYNEQFF.

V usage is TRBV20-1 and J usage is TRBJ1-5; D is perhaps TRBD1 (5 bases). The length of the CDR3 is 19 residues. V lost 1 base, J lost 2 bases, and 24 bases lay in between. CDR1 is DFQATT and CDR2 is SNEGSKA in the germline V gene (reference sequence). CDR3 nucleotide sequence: TGCAGTGCTAGAGGGGGGGACGTGGCCGGTATGAGGGGCAATCAGCCCCAGCATTTT. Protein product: CSARGGDVAGMRGNQPQHF.

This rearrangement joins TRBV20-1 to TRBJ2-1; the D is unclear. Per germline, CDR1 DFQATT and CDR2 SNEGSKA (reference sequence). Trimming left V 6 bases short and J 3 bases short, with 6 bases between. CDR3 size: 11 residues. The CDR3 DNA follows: TGCAGTGCCCCTTACTACAATGAGCAGTTCTTC. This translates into CSAPYYNEQFF.

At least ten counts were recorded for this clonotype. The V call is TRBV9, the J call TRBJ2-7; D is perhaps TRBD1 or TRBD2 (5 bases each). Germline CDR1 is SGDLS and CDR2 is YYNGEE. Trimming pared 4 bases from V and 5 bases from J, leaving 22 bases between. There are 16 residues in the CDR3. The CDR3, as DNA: TGTGCCAGCAGCAATGGGGAGTCGTCAGGGTTGGACGAGCAGTACTTC. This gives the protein CASSNGESSGLDEQYF.